This T cell receptor beta chain stems from a study of CXCR4 blockade with PD-1 therapy in pancreatic cancer. Trimming cost V 5 bases and J 0 bases, with 8 bases left between them. CDR3 length: 14 amino acids. Per the germline V gene, CDR1 is KGHSH and CDR2 is LQKENI. Clones were read by immunoSEQ multiplex PCR, and TCRdb kept only the in-frame ones, dropping some. The sample lists 700 to 900 clones; 50% were seen once. Patients who provided the archived tumor blocks had not received neoadjuvant therapy before surgery. The TCR originated in a human donor with pancreatic ductal adenocarcinoma. Material: tumor tissue. This chain connects TRBV18 to TRBJ1-3; D not resolved. CDR3 sequence reads: CASSKAFSGNTIYF. CDR3 sequence (DNA): TGTGCCAGCTCAAAGGCGTTCTCTGGAAACACCATATATTTT.